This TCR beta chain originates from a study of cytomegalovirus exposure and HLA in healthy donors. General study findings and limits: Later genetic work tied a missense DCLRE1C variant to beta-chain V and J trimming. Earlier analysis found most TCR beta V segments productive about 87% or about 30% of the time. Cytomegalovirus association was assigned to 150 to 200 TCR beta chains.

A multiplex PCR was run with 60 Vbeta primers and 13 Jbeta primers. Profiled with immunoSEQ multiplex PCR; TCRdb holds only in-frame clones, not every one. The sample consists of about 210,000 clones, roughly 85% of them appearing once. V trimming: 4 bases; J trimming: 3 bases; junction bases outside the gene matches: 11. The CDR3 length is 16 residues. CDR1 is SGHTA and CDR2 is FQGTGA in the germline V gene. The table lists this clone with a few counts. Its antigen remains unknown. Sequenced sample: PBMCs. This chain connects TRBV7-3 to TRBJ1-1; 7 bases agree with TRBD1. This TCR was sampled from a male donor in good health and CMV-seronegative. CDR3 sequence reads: CASSSRGDRLHTEAFF. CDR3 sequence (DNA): TGTGCCAGCAGCTCGCGGGGGGACAGACTCCACACTGAAGCTTTCTTT. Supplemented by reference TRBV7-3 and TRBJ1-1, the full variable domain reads GAGVSQTPSNKVTEKGKYVELRCDPISGHTALYWYRQSLGQGPEFLIYFQGTGAADDSGLPNDRFFAVRPEGSVSTLKIQRTERGDSAVYLCASSSRGDRLHTEAFFGQGTRLTVV.